The present TCR beta chain was sequenced within a study of blood T cell repertoires in COVID-19. About the research overall: Samples of COVID-19 (acute and convalescent) were obtained from the United States, Italy and Spain. T cells, B-cell-depleted T cells, or PBMCs supplied cDNA or gDNA.

V was pared by 5 bases and J by 4 bases, with 12 bases between. Germline values: CDR1 SGHTA, CDR2 FQGNSA. CDR3 length equals 14 residues. In the authors' workflow: Nucleated cell counts were estimated from reference gene primer amplification. TCRdb's table, derived via immunoSEQ multiplex PCR, lists solely in-frame clones and lacks some. V and J calls and clone size are given by that table; D and trimming were obtained from the DNA. Seen here are about 360,000 clones, around 87% observed once, and the top ten hold approximately 2.9%. Material for sequencing was peripheral blood. This rearrangement joins TRBV7-2 to TRBJ1-5, with D perhaps matching TRBD1 (5 bases). This clonotype was sampled from a human donor in a cohort sampled during active COVID-19. The DNA for the CDR3 is TGTGCCAGCAGCCCCGGCGGGGGTAATCAGCCCCAGCATTTT. Its translation: CASSPGGGNQPQHF.